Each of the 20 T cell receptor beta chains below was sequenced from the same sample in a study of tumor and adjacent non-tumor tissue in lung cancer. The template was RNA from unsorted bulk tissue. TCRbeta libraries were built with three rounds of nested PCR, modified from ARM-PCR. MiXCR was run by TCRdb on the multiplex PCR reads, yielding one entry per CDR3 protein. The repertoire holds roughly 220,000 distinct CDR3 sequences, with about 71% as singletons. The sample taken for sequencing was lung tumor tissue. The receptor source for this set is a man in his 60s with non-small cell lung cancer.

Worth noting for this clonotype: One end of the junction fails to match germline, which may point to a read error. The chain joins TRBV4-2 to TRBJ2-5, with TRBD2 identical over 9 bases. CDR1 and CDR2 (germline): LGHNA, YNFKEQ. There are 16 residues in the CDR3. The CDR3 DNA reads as TGTGCCAGCAGCCTCCTAGCGGCGGGAGGGTCAGAGACCCGGTACTTC. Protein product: CASSLLAAGGSETRYF.

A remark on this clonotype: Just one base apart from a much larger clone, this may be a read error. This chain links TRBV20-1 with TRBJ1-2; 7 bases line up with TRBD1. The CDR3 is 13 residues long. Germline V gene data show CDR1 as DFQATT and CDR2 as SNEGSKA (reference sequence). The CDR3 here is CISKQGLHYGYTF. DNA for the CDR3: TGCATTTCAAAACAGGGGCTCCACTATGGCTACACCTTC.

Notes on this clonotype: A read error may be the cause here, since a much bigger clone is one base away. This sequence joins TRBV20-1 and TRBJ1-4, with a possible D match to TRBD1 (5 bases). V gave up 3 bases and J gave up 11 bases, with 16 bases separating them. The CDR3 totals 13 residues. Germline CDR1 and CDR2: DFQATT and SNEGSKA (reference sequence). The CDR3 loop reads CSASAGAIDKLFF. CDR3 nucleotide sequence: TGCAGTGCTAGTGCTGGGGCAATTGATAAACTGTTTTTT.

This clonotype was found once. The CDR3 loop is CASCSPGQHYGYTF. The CDR3 region has the DNA TGTGCTAGTTGTTCACCGGGACAGCACTATGGCTACACCTTC. The chain links TRBV12-5 to TRBJ1-2; 7 bases match TRBD1. The CDR3 runs to 14 residues. The V and J ends lost 8 bases and 3 bases, in that order; junction bases with no gene match: 9. Germline lookup yields CDR1 LGHNT and CDR2 FRNRAP.

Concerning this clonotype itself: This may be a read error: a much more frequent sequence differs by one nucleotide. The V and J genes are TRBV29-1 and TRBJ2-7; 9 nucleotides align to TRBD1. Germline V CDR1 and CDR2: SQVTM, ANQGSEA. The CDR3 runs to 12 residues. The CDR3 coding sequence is TGCAGCGTTGCTGACAGGGGGTACGATCAGTACTTC. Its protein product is CSVADRGYDQYF.

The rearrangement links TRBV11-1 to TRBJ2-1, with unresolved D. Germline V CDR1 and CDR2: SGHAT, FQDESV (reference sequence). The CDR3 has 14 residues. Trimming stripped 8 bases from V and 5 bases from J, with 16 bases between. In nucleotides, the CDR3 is TGTGCCAGCTCCTACACGGGCCGAAACAATGAGCAGTTCTTC. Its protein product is CASSYTGRNNEQFF.

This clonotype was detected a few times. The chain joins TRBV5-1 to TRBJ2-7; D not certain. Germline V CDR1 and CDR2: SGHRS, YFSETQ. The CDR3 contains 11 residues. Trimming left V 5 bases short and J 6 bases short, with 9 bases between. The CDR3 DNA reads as TGCGCCAGCAGTCAATTGGGCGAGCAGTACTTC. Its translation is CASSQLGEQYF.

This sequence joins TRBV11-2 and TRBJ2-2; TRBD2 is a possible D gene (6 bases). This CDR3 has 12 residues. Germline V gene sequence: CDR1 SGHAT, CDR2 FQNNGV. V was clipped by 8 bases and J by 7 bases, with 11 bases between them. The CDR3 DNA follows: TGTGCCAGCGGGACTGGGGTCGGGGAGCTGTTTTTT. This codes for CASGTGVGELFF.

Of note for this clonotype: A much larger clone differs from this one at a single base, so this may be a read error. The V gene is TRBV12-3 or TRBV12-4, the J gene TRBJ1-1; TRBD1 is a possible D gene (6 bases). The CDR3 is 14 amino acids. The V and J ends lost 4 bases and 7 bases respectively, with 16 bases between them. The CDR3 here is CASSYHRDSVEAFF. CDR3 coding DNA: TGTGCCAGCAGTTACCACAGGGATTCCGTTGAAGCTTTCTTT.

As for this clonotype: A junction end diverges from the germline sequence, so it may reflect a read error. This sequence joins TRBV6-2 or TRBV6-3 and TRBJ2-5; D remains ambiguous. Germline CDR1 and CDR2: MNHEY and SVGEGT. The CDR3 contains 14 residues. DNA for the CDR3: TGTGCTAGCAGTAGCCAGGTGTACCAAGAGACCCAGTACTTC. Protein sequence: CASSSQVYQETQYF.

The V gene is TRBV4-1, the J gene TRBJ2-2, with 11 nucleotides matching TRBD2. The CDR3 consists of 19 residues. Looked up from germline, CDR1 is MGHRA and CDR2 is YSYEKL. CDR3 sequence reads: CDRSQAPMAGLAETGELFF. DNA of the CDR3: TGCGACAGAAGCCAAGCGCCGATGGCGGGACTAGCGGAAACCGGGGAGCTGTTTTTT.

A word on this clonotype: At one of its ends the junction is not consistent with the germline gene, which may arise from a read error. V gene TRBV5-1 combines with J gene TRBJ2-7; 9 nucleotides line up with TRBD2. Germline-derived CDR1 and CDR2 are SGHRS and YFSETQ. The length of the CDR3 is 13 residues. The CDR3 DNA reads TGCACCAGCTGTCCAGCGGGGGGCTACGAGCAGTACTTC. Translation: CTSCPAGGYEQYF.

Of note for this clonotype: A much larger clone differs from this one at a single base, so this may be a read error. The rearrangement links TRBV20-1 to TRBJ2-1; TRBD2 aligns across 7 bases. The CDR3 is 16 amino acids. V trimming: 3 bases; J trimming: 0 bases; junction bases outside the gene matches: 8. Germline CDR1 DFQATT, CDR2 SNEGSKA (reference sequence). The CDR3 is CSASSLATSSYNEQFF. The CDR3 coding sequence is TGCAGTGCTAGTTCACTAGCGACGAGCTCCTACAATGAGCAGTTCTTC.

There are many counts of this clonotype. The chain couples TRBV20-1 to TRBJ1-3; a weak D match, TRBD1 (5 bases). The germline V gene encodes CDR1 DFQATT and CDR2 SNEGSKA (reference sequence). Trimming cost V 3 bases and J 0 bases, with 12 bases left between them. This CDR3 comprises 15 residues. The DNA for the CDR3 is TGCAGTGCTAGGGCCCCAGGGCCCTCTGGAAACACCATATATTTT. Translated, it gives CSARAPGPSGNTIYF.

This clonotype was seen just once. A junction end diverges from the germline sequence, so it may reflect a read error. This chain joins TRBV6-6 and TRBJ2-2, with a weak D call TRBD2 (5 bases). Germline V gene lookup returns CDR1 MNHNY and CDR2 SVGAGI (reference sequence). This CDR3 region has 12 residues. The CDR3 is CASTERSGELFF. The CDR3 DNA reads TGTGCCAGCACTGAACGCTCCGGGGAACTGTTTTTT.

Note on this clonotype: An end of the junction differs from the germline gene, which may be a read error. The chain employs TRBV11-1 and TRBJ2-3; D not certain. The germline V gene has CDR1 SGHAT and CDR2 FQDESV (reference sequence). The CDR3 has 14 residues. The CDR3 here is CASSPEAKADTEYF. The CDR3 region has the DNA TGTGCCAGCAGCCCCGAGGCGAAGGCAGATACGGAGTATTTT.

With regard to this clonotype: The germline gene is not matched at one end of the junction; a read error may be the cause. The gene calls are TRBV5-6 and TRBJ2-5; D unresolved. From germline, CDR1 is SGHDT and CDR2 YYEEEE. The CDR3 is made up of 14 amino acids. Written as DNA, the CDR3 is TGTGCCAGCCGCTTGATGGTGCACCAAGAGACCCAGTACTTC. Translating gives CASRLMVHQETQYF.

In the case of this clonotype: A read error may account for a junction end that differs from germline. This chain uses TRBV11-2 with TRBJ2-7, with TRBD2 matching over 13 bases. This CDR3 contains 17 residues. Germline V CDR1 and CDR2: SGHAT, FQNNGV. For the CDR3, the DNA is TGTGCCAGCAGATCCGTGGGACTAGCGGGGTGGTGCTACGTGCAGTACTTC. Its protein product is CASRSVGLAGWCYVQYF.

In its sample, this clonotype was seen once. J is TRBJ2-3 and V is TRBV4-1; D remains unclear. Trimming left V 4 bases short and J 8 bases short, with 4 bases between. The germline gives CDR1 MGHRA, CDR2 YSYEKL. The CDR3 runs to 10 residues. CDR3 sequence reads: CASSLGTQYF. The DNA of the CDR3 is TGCGCCAGCAGCCTAGGTACGCAGTATTTT.

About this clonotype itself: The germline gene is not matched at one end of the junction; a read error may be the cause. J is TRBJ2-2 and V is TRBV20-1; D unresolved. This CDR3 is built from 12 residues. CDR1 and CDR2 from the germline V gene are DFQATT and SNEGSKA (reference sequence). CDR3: CSARENIGELFF. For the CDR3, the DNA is TGCAGTGCTAGGGAGAACATCGGGGAGCTGTTTTTT.